Listed below are T cell receptor beta chains from one sample, sequenced in a study of CD8 T cells in Susac syndrome. TCRdb used MiXCR to reprocess the immunoSEQ multiplex PCR reads, holding one entry per CDR3 protein. The sample consists of about 400,000 distinct CDR3 sequences, approximately 85% of them appearing once. Sequenced material: CD8+ T cells from PBMCs. These receptor sequences come from a human donor with multiple sclerosis. Both conserved end residues are part of each CDR3. D genes are given only for firm matches. Expanded clones are given a class, and other clones once, few, many or no size at all.

J: TRBJ2-7
size: NA
V: TRBV14
D: NA
CDR3: CASSRIGGPEQYF
DNA: TGTGCCAGCAGCCGTATCGGGGGTCCCGAGCAGTACTTC

J: TRBJ2-3
size: NA
V: TRBV20-1
D: TRBD2
CDR3: CSASFLAGVRSATDTQYF
DNA: TGCAGTGCATCCTTTTTAGCGGGGGTGCGTTCAGCGACAGATACGCAGTATTTT

J: TRBJ2-3
size: NA
V: TRBV2
D: NA
CDR3: CARRDNTDTQYF
DNA: TGTGCCAGAAGGGACAACACAGATACGCAGTATTTT

J: TRBJ1-1
size: NA
V: TRBV2
D: NA
CDR3: CASSPGDGTEAFF
DNA: TGTGCCAGCAGCCCTGGGGACGGAACTGAAGCTTTCTTT

J: TRBJ2-7
size: NA
V: TRBV4-1
D: TRBD1
CDR3: CASSQTGTGDYEQYF
DNA: TGCGCCAGCAGCCAGACCGGGACAGGGGACTACGAGCAGTACTTC

J: TRBJ2-1
size: NA
V: TRBV6-1
D: NA
CDR3: CATRPLPTDEQFF
DNA: TGTGCCACCCGGCCCCTCCCCACCGATGAGCAGTTCTTC

J: TRBJ2-7
size: NA
V: TRBV28
D: NA
CDR3: CASSPTPREAGSYEQYF
DNA: TGTGCCAGCAGTCCGACCCCGAGGGAAGCGGGCTCCTACGAGCAGTACTTC

J: TRBJ2-3
size: NA
V: TRBV30
D: NA
CDR3: CAWISLFTDTQYF
DNA: TGTGCCTGGATCAGCCTGTTCACAGATACGCAGTATTTT

J: TRBJ2-7
size: NA
V: TRBV20-1
D: NA
CDR3: CSARAGNSYEQYF
DNA: TGCAGTGCTAGAGCGGGGAACTCCTACGAGCAGTACTTC

J: TRBJ1-1
size: NA
V: TRBV4-1
D: TRBD1
CDR3: CASSQKSGGTEAFF
DNA: TGCGCCAGCAGCCAAAAGTCAGGGGGGACTGAAGCTTTCTTT

J: TRBJ1-5
size: NA
V: TRBV23-1
D: TRBD1
CDR3: CASSLGTGQGVVDQPQHF
DNA: TGCGCCAGCAGTCTGGGCACGGGACAGGGGGTCGTGGATCAGCCCCAGCATTTT

J: TRBJ1-2
size: NA
V: TRBV6-5
D: NA
CDR3: CASSYVPEDPRGYTF
DNA: TGTGCCAGCAGTTACGTACCCGAAGACCCGCGGGGCTACACCTTC

J: TRBJ2-1
size: NA
V: TRBV28
D: TRBD2
CDR3: CASSLLASGTPYNEQFF
DNA: TGTGCCAGCAGTTTATTGGCTAGCGGGACCCCCTACAATGAGCAGTTCTTC

J: TRBJ2-1
size: NA
V: TRBV27
D: TRBD1
CDR3: CASSSPPGGYNEQFF
DNA: TGTGCCAGCAGTTCCCCGCCAGGGGGATACAATGAGCAGTTCTTC

J: TRBJ1-2
size: once
V: TRBV19
D: TRBD1
CDR3: CASSAGQPTNYGYTF
DNA: TGTGCCAGTAGTGCGGGACAGCCTACTAACTATGGCTACACCTTC

J: TRBJ1-5
size: NA
V: TRBV27
D: NA
CDR3: CASSLSQSNQPQHF
DNA: TGTGCCAGCAGTTTAAGCCAAAGCAATCAGCCCCAGCATTTT

J: TRBJ1-1
size: NA
V: TRBV15
D: NA
CDR3: CATSPGWGNTEAFF
DNA: TGTGCCACCAGCCCCGGTTGGGGGAACACTGAAGCTTTCTTT